The 14 T cell receptor beta chains given below trace back to one sample, sequenced in a study of immune heterogeneity within non-small cell lung tumors. Amplifying TCR beta CDR3 involved multiplex PCR carried out with 32 V and 13 J primers. Each CDR3 protein is one row after TCRdb ran MiXCR on the multiplex PCR reads. This table has about 2,900 distinct CDR3 sequences, roughly 27% appearing once. Bulk tumor genomic DNA (around 640 ng per sample) served as template. From each primary tumor, several far-apart biopsies were obtained during surgery. Curative operations were performed on patients who had untreated, newly diagnosed non-small cell lung cancer. Sequencing was done on a sample of lung tumor tissue. Receptors originate from a female donor with non-small cell lung cancer.

The chain links TRBV3-1 to TRBJ2-4; 10 bases agree with TRBD2. CDR3 length: 16 residues. J lost 8 bases, V lost 0 bases, and 7 bases had no gene match. Germline V gene sequence: CDR1 LGHDT, CDR2 YNNKEL (reference sequence). The CDR3 loop reads CASSQDHGAGGDIQYF. CDR3 nucleotides: TGTGCCAGCAGCCAAGATCACGGAGCGGGGGGGGACATTCAGTACTTC.

The V gene is TRBV3-1, the J gene TRBJ2-1; 13 bases match TRBD2. The length of the CDR3 is 17 residues. Trimming at V came to 4 bases and at J to 4 bases, leaving 7 bases not matched to a gene. Per the germline V gene, CDR1 is LGHDT and CDR2 is YNNKEL (reference sequence). The CDR3 sequence is CASSPGLAGVKYNEQFF. As DNA, the CDR3 is TGTGCCAGCAGCCCCGGACTAGCGGGAGTTAAGTACAATGAGCAGTTCTTC.

This clonotype was counted a few times. The V call is TRBV30, the J call TRBJ2-1; 8 nucleotides match TRBD2. The V gene's germline CDR1 is GTSNPN and CDR2 SVGIG (reference sequence). The CDR3 consists of 14 residues. Germline trimming cut 4 bases from V and 6 bases from J; bases unmatched to any gene: 8. Here the CDR3 reads CAWKGLEGINEQFF. In DNA form, the CDR3 reads TGTGCCTGGAAGGGACTAGAGGGGATCAATGAGCAGTTCTTC.

This clonotype is classed as medium-sized. The genes are TRBV3-1 and TRBJ2-7, with 10 bases matching TRBD2. CDR3 size: 16 residues. Germline assignment: CDR1 LGHDT and CDR2 YNNKEL (reference sequence). V lost 4 bases and J lost 0; bases outside the gene matches: 6. The CDR3 loop reads CASSPGLATSSYEQYF. CDR3 DNA sequence: TGTGCCAGCAGCCCGGGACTAGCGACCAGCTCCTACGAGCAGTACTTC.

This clonotype was counted between two and nine times. This rearrangement joins TRBV20-1 to TRBJ2-7; 7 positions match TRBD1. The CDR3 has 15 residues. In germline, CDR1 is DFQATT, CDR2 SNEGSKA (reference sequence). The V segment lost 3 bases and the J segment 3 bases; nucleotides outside the gene matches: 11. CDR3 protein: CSASPRDRQLYEQYF. In DNA form, the CDR3 reads TGCAGTGCTAGCCCCCGGGACAGACAACTCTACGAGCAGTACTTC.

This chain joins TRBV29-1 and TRBJ2-3; the D call may be TRBD1 or TRBD2 (6 bases each). The germline gives CDR1 SQVTM, CDR2 ANQGSEA. The V gene lost 4 bases and the J gene lost 10 bases, with 33 bases spanning the gap. CDR3 size: 18 residues. The CDR3 region has the DNA TGCAGCGTTGCCCTACTCGGGGGACCGACAGGTAGCACAGAGTCGCAGTATTTT. Translation: CSVALLGGPTGSTESQYF.

This clonotype is labeled medium-sized. The chain uses TRBV2 and TRBJ2-7; possible D gene TRBD2, 6 bases. V was trimmed by 6 bases and J by 3 bases, leaving 6 bases between them. Germline CDR1 SNHLY, CDR2 FYNNEI. This CDR3 has 11 amino acids. The CDR3 is CASRGGYEQYF. CDR3 DNA: TGTGCCAGCAGGGGAGGCTACGAGCAGTACTTC.

This clonotype ranks as medium-sized (0.01 to 0.1%). This chain uses TRBV2 with TRBJ2-7; 10 nucleotides align to TRBD2. CDR1 SNHLY and CDR2 FYNNEI come from the germline V gene. Losses at the gene ends were 6 bases for V and 2 bases for J; bases not matched to a gene: 7. CDR3 size: 15 residues. CDR3 in amino acids: CASRDLAGVAYEQYF. The CDR3 nucleotides are TGTGCCAGCAGAGATCTAGCGGGAGTCGCCTACGAGCAGTACTTC.

The rearrangement joins TRBV9 to TRBJ1-2; D gene unclear. CDR3 length: 16 amino acids. The V end lost 3 bases, the J end lost 0 bases, and 15 bases lay between the germline ends. The germline V gene encodes CDR1 SGDLS and CDR2 YYNGEE. The DNA for the CDR3 is TGTGCCAGCAGCGGAGCCCAAACCCCAGCTAACTATGGCTACACCTTC. This sequence encodes CASSGAQTPANYGYTF.

The chain couples TRBV27 to TRBJ1-2, with D hard to call. Germline loops: CDR1 MNHEY, CDR2 SMNVEV (reference sequence). The CDR3 loop spans 15 amino acids. The ends were cut back, 6 bases at V and 3 bases at J, with 17 bases in the middle. The CDR3 loop is CASSPRLVQDYGYTF. As DNA, the CDR3 is TGTGCCAGCAGCCCCAGACTAGTCCAGGACTATGGCTACACCTTC.

This clonotype was observed a handful of times. The rearrangement links TRBV7-9 to TRBJ2-2, with D maybe TRBD2 (5 bases). The CDR3 covers 15 residues. V lost 6 bases to trimming and J lost 3 bases, with 14 bases between them. From germline, CDR1 is SEHNR and CDR2 FQNEAQ (reference sequence). In DNA form, the CDR3 reads TGTGCCAGCAGAGAATTACTAGGAGACACCGGGGAGCTGTTTTTT. Encoded protein: CASRELLGDTGELFF.

By share of the sample, this clonotype is medium-sized. One end of the junction does not line up with germline, which may come from a read error. The chain links TRBV20-1 to TRBJ2-7; D is unclear. This CDR3 region has 16 residues. Germline V lookup: CDR1 DFQATT, CDR2 SNEGSKA (reference sequence). The CDR3 nucleotides are TGCAGTGCTCGAGACGGCCTGGGATACCCCTCCTACGAGCAGTACTTC. Protein sequence: CSARDGLGYPSYEQYF.

A note on this clonotype: Being one base from a much bigger clone, this may be a read error. This chain connects TRBV15 to TRBJ2-1, with TRBD1 as a possible D gene (5 bases). V was cut by 1 base and J by 7 bases, with 11 bases left in between. The CDR3 runs 14 residues. Per the germline V gene, CDR1 is LNHNV and CDR2 is YYDKDF (reference sequence). CDR3 sequence (DNA): TGTGCCACCAGCAGAGGACAGAAGGGGAATGAGCAGTTCTTC. This encodes CATSRGQKGNEQFF.

This clonotype was observed once. The V and J genes are TRBV6-1 and TRBJ2-5; 11 bases match TRBD2. The CDR3 sequence is 15 residues long. The ends lost 2 bases at V and 4 bases at J; junction bases unmatched: 3. The germline gives CDR1 MNHNS, CDR2 SASEGT. The DNA of the CDR3 is TGTGCCAGCAGTGAATTAGCGGGAGGGCCAGAGACCCAGTACTTC. Its translation is CASSELAGGPETQYF.